The 15 T cell receptor beta chains below come from one sample, sequenced in a study of molecular identifiers for immune sequencing clone quantification. TCRdb redid the calling of the PCR reads with MiXCR, one entry per CDR3 protein. The profile shows approximately 550,000 distinct CDR3 sequences, under 30% of them singletons. The sample consisted of naive CD8+ T cells from blood, with Jurkat cell RNA spiked in. Documented subset: FACS-sorted CD8+CD4-CCR7+CD45RA+ naive T cells. The receptors were sampled from a human donor in good health. Some libraries in this study had Jurkat cell RNA spiked in.

This clonotype was detected ten times or more. This chain joins TRBV9 and TRBJ2-2; D is possibly TRBD2 (6 bases). Between the trimmed V and J ends, which lost 3 bases and 5 bases, there was a span of 11 bases. The CDR3 has 14 amino acids. The germline V gene has CDR1 SGDLS and CDR2 YYNGEE. The CDR3 spells CASSEYAGTGELFF. DNA of the CDR3: TGTGCCAGCAGCGAGTATGCGGGAACCGGGGAGCTGTTTTTT.

As regards this clonotype: This CDR3 fails to terminate in the conserved phenylalanine or tryptophan, so it likely reflects a read error. The rearrangement joins TRBV4-3 to TRBJ2-7; 7 bases fit TRBD1. CDR3 length equals 13 residues. Per the germline V gene, CDR1 is LGHNA and CDR2 is YSLEER. The V gene end was trimmed by 4 bases and the J gene end by 6 bases; junction bases not matched to a gene: 6. CDR3 in amino acids: CASSRGQIGEQYS. The DNA of the CDR3 is TGCGCCAGCAGCCGGGGACAGATAGGCGAGCAGTACTCC.

This clonotype showed up many times. This chain joins TRBV28 and TRBJ1-1, with D possibly being TRBD1 (6 bases). Germline V CDR1 and CDR2: MDHEN, SYDVKM. Trimming took off 5 bases at V and 3 bases at J, with 13 bases between the two ends. This CDR3 spans 14 amino acids. CDR3 loop: CASSPRTDHTEAFF. The CDR3 nucleotides read TGTGCCAGCAGTCCCCGGACAGACCACACTGAAGCTTTCTTT.

This clonotype showed up just a few times. This chain uses TRBV7-6 with TRBJ1-3, with a weak D call TRBD1 (5 bases). Germline lookup yields CDR1 SGHVS and CDR2 FNYEAQ. The V gene lost 0 bases and the J gene lost 4 bases, with 10 bases spanning the gap. The CDR3 is made up of 15 amino acids. The CDR3 here is CASSLAAGDGNTIYF. In nucleotides, the CDR3 is TGTGCCAGCAGCTTAGCAGCGGGGGACGGAAACACCATATATTTT.

This clonotype was seen only a few times. This sequence joins TRBV7-7 and TRBJ2-2, with 12 nucleotides matching TRBD2. Germline trimming cut 5 bases from V and 7 bases from J; bases unmatched to any gene: 8. CDR3 length: 16 residues. Germline V gene data show CDR1 as SSHAT and CDR2 as FNYEAQ (reference sequence). CDR3 sequence reads: CASSPLAGGPNGELFF. The CDR3 nucleotides are TGTGCCAGCAGCCCTCTAGCGGGGGGGCCGAACGGGGAGCTGTTTTTT.

This clonotype was seen a handful of times. The chain carries TRBV7-9 and TRBJ2-7; 9 nucleotides agree with TRBD2. V dropped 5 bases and J dropped 4; count of bases not matched to a gene: 9. Germline CDR1 reads SEHNR; CDR2 reads FQNEAQ (reference sequence). CDR3 length: 15 amino acids. Here the CDR3 DNA reads TGTGCCAGCAGCCCTTTAGCGGGGGAGGGGTACGAGCAGTACTTC. Translated, it gives CASSPLAGEGYEQYF.

The J gene is TRBJ2-2, the V gene TRBV27; TRBD1 or TRBD2 may be the D gene (6 bases each). Per germline, CDR1 MNHEY and CDR2 SMNVEV (reference sequence). Trimming removed 8 bases at V and 2 bases at J, with 12 bases between. CDR3 length: 14 amino acids. DNA of the CDR3: TGTGCCAGCCGTGGAGGGACAAACACCGGGGAGCTGTTTTTT. Translation gives CASRGGTNTGELFF.

This rearrangement joins TRBV7-7 to TRBJ2-2; TRBD1 or TRBD2 may be the D gene (6 bases each). The ends were cut back, 5 bases at V and 6 bases at J, with 25 bases in the middle. CDR1 is SSHAT and CDR2 is FNYEAQ in the germline V gene (reference sequence). This CDR3 spans 18 amino acids. The CDR3 spells CASSQLAGGAGIAGELFF. The CDR3 DNA reads TGTGCCAGCAGCCAACTTGCCGGGGGCGCGGGAATCGCCGGGGAGCTGTTTTTT.

As to this clonotype: This could be a read error, since a much larger clone is one nucleotide away. The conserved phenylalanine or tryptophan is not found at the CDR3 terminus, so this likely reflects a read error. The J gene is TRBJ1-4, the V gene TRBV20-1, with D perhaps TRBD1 (5 bases). CDR3 length: 14 amino acids. Germline V gives CDR1 DFQATT, CDR2 SNEGSKA (reference sequence). V was cut by 0 bases and J by 4 bases, with 9 bases left in between. The CDR3 bases are TGCAGTGCTAGAGAGGGACGGATTAATGAAAAACTGTTTTCT. Its translation: CSAREGRINEKLFS.

The table lists this clonotype with many counts. The gene calls are TRBV7-9 and TRBJ2-5; no firm D call. The V and J ends lost 5 bases and 5 bases respectively, with 12 bases between them. The germline gives CDR1 SEHNR, CDR2 FQNEAQ (reference sequence). The CDR3 length is 13 residues. CDR3 in amino acids: CASSPRLGETQYF. The CDR3 DNA reads TGTGCCAGCAGCCCACGGCTCGGGGAGACCCAGTACTTC.

This clonotype was seen ten or more times. The V call is TRBV20-1, the J call TRBJ2-7; no clear D gene. Trimming removed 3 bases from V and 6 bases from J, with 12 bases in between. CDR1 DFQATT and CDR2 SNEGSKA come from the germline V gene (reference sequence). The CDR3 has 12 amino acids. The CDR3 reads CSARGFPIEQYF. CDR3 coding DNA: TGCAGTGCTAGGGGCTTTCCCATCGAGCAGTACTTC.

DNA of the CDR3: TGCGCCAGCAGCCTCGAGTGGCCGAGGAACTACGAGCAGTACTTC. Residues: CASSLEWPRNYEQYF. The chain combines TRBV4-1 with TRBJ2-7, with no clear D. CDR3 size: 15 residues. Germline values: CDR1 MGHRA, CDR2 YSYEKL. The V and J ends lost 4 bases and 3 bases respectively, with 16 bases between them.

A single count supports this clonotype. The chain joins TRBV7-2 to TRBJ1-1, with D perhaps TRBD1 (6 bases). The germline V gene encodes CDR1 SGHTA and CDR2 FQGNSA. The CDR3 totals 17 residues. V was shortened by 1 base and J by 6 bases, with 21 bases between the two germline ends. In DNA form, the CDR3 reads TGTGCCAGCAGCTTAGATAAGTGGGGACCGGGGGGCTCTGAAGCTTTCTTT. As protein: CASSLDKWGPGGSEAFF.

This clonotype was counted many times. The chain links TRBV27 to TRBJ1-5, with D uncertain. Germline V gene data show CDR1 as MNHEY and CDR2 as SMNVEV (reference sequence). This CDR3 has 14 amino acids. Trimming cost V 6 bases and J 4 bases, with 13 bases left between them. The CDR3 bases are TGTGCCAGCAGCCCGGAAGATGGGAATCAGCCCCAGCATTTT. Protein: CASSPEDGNQPQHF.

In the case of this clonotype: This clone may be a read error of a much larger clone one base away. V gene TRBV28 combines with J gene TRBJ2-3, with 9 bases fitting TRBD2. This CDR3 spans 16 amino acids. CDR1 MDHEN and CDR2 SYDVKM come from the germline V gene. The V segment lost 4 bases and the J segment 8 bases; nucleotides outside the gene matches: 13. The CDR3 DNA sequence: TGTGCCAGCAGTTCCCACCCGCGGGGGGGCCTTGGTACGCAGTATTTT. Translated, it gives CASSSHPRGGLGTQYF.